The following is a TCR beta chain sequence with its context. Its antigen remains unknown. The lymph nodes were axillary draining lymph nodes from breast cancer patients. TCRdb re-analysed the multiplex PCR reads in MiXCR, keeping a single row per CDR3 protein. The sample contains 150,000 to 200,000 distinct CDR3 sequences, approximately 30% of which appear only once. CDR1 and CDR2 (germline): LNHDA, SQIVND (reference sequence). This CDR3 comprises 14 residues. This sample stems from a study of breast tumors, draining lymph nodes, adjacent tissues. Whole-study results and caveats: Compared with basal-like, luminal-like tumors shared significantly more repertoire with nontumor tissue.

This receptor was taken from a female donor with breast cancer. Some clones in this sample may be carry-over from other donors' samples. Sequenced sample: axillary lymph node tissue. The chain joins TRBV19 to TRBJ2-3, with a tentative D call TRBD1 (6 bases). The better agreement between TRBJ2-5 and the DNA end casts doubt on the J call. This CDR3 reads CASSIRGMEEAQYF. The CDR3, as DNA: TGTGCCAGTAGTATTAGGGGGATGGAGGAGGCCCAGTACTTC.